The sequence of this TCR beta chain was determined in a study of vaccination and CD4 T cells after COVID-19. Turning to the study itself: The authors exposed cells to overlapping spike peptides derived from SARS-CoV-2, HCoV-NL63, HCoV-OC43 and HCoV-229E.

Notes on this clonotype: Its matching antigen is unknown.

Treatment specified: approximately nine-day PBMC culture with coronavirus spike peptide pools or control peptides (ViraFEST assay). The assay that was used to sequence DNA from cultured CD4+ T cells was the Oncomine TCR Beta short-read assay. Via MiXCR, TCRdb re-called the PCR reads, giving one row per CDR3 protein. The table has over 10,000 distinct CDR3 sequences, about 61% seen once. Germline V gives CDR1 MRHNA, CDR2 SNTAGT. The CDR3 spans 15 residues. V shed 0 bases and J 8 bases; nucleotides not matched to a gene: 6. This sequence was found in a human donor who had recovered from COVID-19. Sequenced sample: CD4+ T cells from blood, cultured in vitro. This chain uses TRBV6-4 with TRBJ2-1; TRBD2 agrees at 8 bases. The CDR3 protein is CASSDSAGGMDEQFF. The CDR3 DNA reads as TGTGCCAGCAGTGACTCGGCGGGAGGTATGGATGAGCAGTTCTTC.